This entry describes one T cell receptor (beta chain). Some clones are missing from TCRdb's copy, which holds only in-frame ones; the method was immunoSEQ multiplex PCR. The sample includes some 37,000 clones, 88% of them seen just once. This specimen belongs to a study of T cells in localized non-small cell lung cancer. This CDR3 contains 14 residues. V shed 4 bases and J 1 base; nucleotides not matched to a gene: 4. Germline lookup yields CDR1 SGHRS and CDR2 YFSETQ. The V and J genes are TRBV5-1 and TRBJ1-2; 7 bases are shared with TRBD1. The receptor was derived from a woman aged 40-69 years with stage I lung adenocarcinoma. The sequenced sample was peripheral blood, obtained before any cancer treatment. The CDR3 here is CASSRDSFNYGYTF. The CDR3 DNA is TGCGCCAGCAGCCGGGACAGTTTTAACTATGGCTACACCTTC.